These 21 T cell receptor beta chains share one sample of origin, sequenced in a study of CD8+ T cells in alopecia areata. Noted treatment: oral pan-JAK inhibitor, 5-10 mg twice daily. Reverse transcribed after extraction, RNA yielded cDNA as the sequencing template. The assay was immunoSEQ multiplex PCR, and TCRdb's table has in-frame clones only and misses some. The data show approximately 190,000 clones, with roughly 50% seen just once and 5.5% held by the top ten. The material sequenced was CD4+ T cells sorted from blood, taken at week 24, from a patient treated with tofacitinib. All receptors come from a human donor with alopecia areata.

CDR3: CASSLSVGGEQFF. The CDR3 coding sequence is TGCGCCAGCAGCTTGAGTGTTGGAGGTGAGCAGTTCTTC. The rearrangement links TRBV5-1 to TRBJ2-1; D is perhaps TRBD2 (5 bases). The CDR3 has 13 amino acids. V was pared by 1 base and J by 9 bases, with 11 bases between. Germline V gene data show CDR1 as SGHRS and CDR2 as YFSETQ.

This clone has only one observation. The chain links TRBV2 to TRBJ1-6, with 9 positions matching TRBD1. V shed 4 bases and J 7 bases; nucleotides not matched to a gene: 8. There are 16 residues in the CDR3. The germline CDR1 and CDR2 sequences are SNHLY and FYNNEI. CDR3 in amino acids: CASSGSGQGRNSPLHF. CDR3 coding DNA: TGTGCCAGCAGTGGGTCCGGACAGGGGCGAAATTCACCCCTCCACTTT.

The gene calls are TRBV4-1 and TRBJ1-2; tentatively, D is TRBD1 (6 bases). The CDR3 is made up of 15 amino acids. CDR1 is MGHRA and CDR2 is YSYEKL in the germline V gene. Between the trimmed V and J ends, which lost 0 bases and 5 bases, there was a span of 13 bases. CDR3 coding DNA: TGCGCCAGCAGCCAAGAAGCAGGGGCTTCTTATGGCTACACCTTC. Translating it yields CASSQEAGASYGYTF.

The sample holds a few counts of this clone. V is TRBV5-1 and J is TRBJ1-1; 8 nucleotides match TRBD1. The CDR3 totals 16 residues. Per the germline V gene, CDR1 is SGHRS and CDR2 is YFSETQ. V dropped 4 bases and J dropped 1; count of bases not matched to a gene: 9. The CDR3 sequence is CASSGGQGWGNTEAFF. The CDR3 region has the DNA TGCGCCAGCAGCGGTGGACAGGGTTGGGGGAACACTGAAGCTTTCTTT. The variable domain in full, completed from reference TRBV5-1 and TRBJ1-1, reads KAGVTQTPRYLIKTRGQQVTLSCSPISGHRSVSWYQQTPGQGLQFLFEYFSETQRNKGNFPGRFSGRQFSNSRSEMNVSTLELGDSALYLCASSGGQGWGNTEAFFGQGTRLTVV.

V usage is TRBV5-1 and J usage is TRBJ2-7; possibly TRBD1 for D (6 bases). Per the germline V gene, CDR1 is SGHRS and CDR2 is YFSETQ. The CDR3 is 15 amino acids. The V and J ends lost 4 bases and 5 bases respectively, with 19 bases between them. The chain's CDR3 is CASSPELGALDEQYF. CDR3 nucleotide sequence: TGCGCCAGCAGCCCAGAATTGGGGGCGCTCGACGAGCAGTACTTC.

The chain employs TRBV15 and TRBJ1-1; D is unclear. This CDR3 spans 15 amino acids. Trimming removed 6 bases at V and 1 base at J, with 15 bases between. Germline lookup yields CDR1 LNHNV and CDR2 YYDKDF (reference sequence). CDR3 protein: CATSVFYRGNTEAFF. In DNA form, the CDR3 reads TGTGCCACCAGTGTTTTTTACCGCGGGAACACTGAAGCTTTCTTT.

The V call is TRBV20-1, the J call TRBJ2-1, with D possibly matching TRBD2 (5 bases). Germline lookup yields CDR1 DFQATT and CDR2 SNEGSKA (reference sequence). The CDR3 has 11 amino acids. The ends were cut back, 3 bases at V and 11 bases at J, with 11 bases in the middle. The CDR3 loop reads CSASRRGQQFF. The CDR3 DNA reads TGCAGTGCTAGCCGGAGAGGGCAGCAGTTCTTC.

This clone has more than one count but fewer than ten. The chain recombines TRBV11-1 with TRBJ2-3; 7 nucleotides align to TRBD2. Germline CDR1 and CDR2: SGHAT and FQDESV (reference sequence). Trimming removed 0 bases from V and 6 bases from J; junction bases left unmatched: 3. The CDR3 has 14 residues. The DNA for the CDR3 is TGTGCCAGCAGCTTAGCGCGGGAGAGCGATACGCAGTATTTT. As protein: CASSLARESDTQYF. Full variable domain (rest looked up from reference TRBV11-1 and TRBJ2-3): EAEVAQSPRYKITEKSQAVAFWCDPISGHATLYWYRQILGQGPELLVQFQDESVVDDSQLPKDRFSAERLKGVDSTLKIQPAELGDSAMYLCASSLARESDTQYFGPGTRLTVL.

The chain employs TRBV18 and TRBJ2-7, with D possibly matching TRBD1 (5 bases). The CDR3 spans 15 residues. Between the trimmed V and J ends, which lost 3 bases and 0 bases, there was a span of 12 bases. Germline V gene data show CDR1 as KGHSH and CDR2 as LQKENI. In DNA, the CDR3 is TGTGCCAGCTCACCCCCAGACAGAGCCTCCTACGAGCAGTACTTC. Translation: CASSPPDRASYEQYF.

The V and J genes are TRBV7-2 and TRBJ2-5, with unresolved D. This CDR3 is 14 amino acids long. Germline loops: CDR1 SGHTA, CDR2 FQGNSA. V was trimmed by 2 bases and J by 4 bases, leaving 11 bases between them. The CDR3 sequence is CASSLNPVGETQYF. The CDR3 nucleotides are TGTGCCAGCAGCTTAAATCCAGTTGGAGAGACCCAGTACTTC.

The table lists this clone with a few counts. This chain links TRBV30 with TRBJ2-7; TRBD2 aligns across 8 bases. V lost 3 bases, J lost 7 bases, and 11 bases stayed unmatched. Germline CDR1 is GTSNPN and CDR2 is SVGIG (reference sequence). The CDR3 runs to 14 residues. CDR3 sequence: CAWRSSRLAWEQYF. Written as DNA, the CDR3 is TGTGCCTGGAGGTCCTCCCGACTAGCGTGGGAGCAGTACTTC.

The table lists this clone with a few counts. This chain uses TRBV23-1 with TRBJ1-3, with a tentative D call TRBD1 (6 bases). TRBV23-1 is an ORF; its function is uncertain. This CDR3 comprises 12 residues. V gave up 8 bases and J gave up 3 bases, with 8 bases separating them. CDR3 nucleotides: TGCGCCAGCCTGGACAGTGGAAACACCATATATTTT. It is translated as CASLDSGNTIYF.

This clone was found once. The V call is TRBV5-4, the J call TRBJ1-1; 8 bases fit TRBD1. Germline values: CDR1 SGHNT, CDR2 YYREEE (reference sequence). The length of the CDR3 is 14 residues. J lost 3 bases, V lost 4 bases, and 5 bases had no gene match. The CDR3 nucleotides are TGTGCCAGCAGCCAGGACAGGGCGGACACTGAAGCTTTCTTT. Translation gives CASSQDRADTEAFF.

The rearrangement joins TRBV7-2 to TRBJ1-1; possible D gene TRBD1, 5 bases. The germline V gene has CDR1 SGHTA and CDR2 FQGNSA. CDR3 length equals 13 residues. Trimming stripped 5 bases from V and 2 bases from J, with 9 bases between. The CDR3 region has the DNA TGTGCCAGCAGCCTGAGGGGAAACACTGAAGCTTTCTTT. It specifies CASSLRGNTEAFF.

V gene TRBV6-4 combines with J gene TRBJ1-1; D unclear. Per germline, CDR1 MRHNA and CDR2 SNTAGT. V lost 3 bases, J lost 0 bases, and 8 bases lay in between. CDR3 size: 14 residues. This chain's CDR3 is CASSESSMNTEAFF. The CDR3 DNA reads as TGTGCCAGCAGTGAGTCATCAATGAACACTGAAGCTTTCTTT.

This chain connects TRBV6-1 to TRBJ2-5; the D is unclear. The germline V gene has CDR1 MNHNS and CDR2 SASEGT. CDR3 size: 13 residues. V was pared by 7 bases and J by 5 bases, with 14 bases between. CDR3 loop: CASNITPVETQYF. CDR3 in DNA: TGTGCCAGCAATATTACACCGGTGGAGACCCAGTACTTC.

The CDR3, as DNA: TGTGCCAGCAGTGCTCCGGGACAGGGGGCCGGGGAGCTGTTTTTT. It specifies CASSAPGQGAGELFF. This sequence joins TRBV28 and TRBJ2-2, with 11 bases aligning to TRBD1. The length of the CDR3 is 15 residues. Trimming took 5 bases from V and 6 from J; bases not matched to a gene: 5. Germline CDR1 MDHEN, CDR2 SYDVKM.

This clone was found a few times. V gene TRBV7-2 combines with J gene TRBJ2-1, with TRBD2 as a possible D gene (5 bases). Germline V gives CDR1 SGHTA, CDR2 FQGNSA. The CDR3 is 15 residues long. V lost 0 bases and J lost 0, with 6 bases in between. As DNA, the CDR3 is TGTGCCAGCAGCTTAGCCCGGGACTCCTACAATGAGCAGTTCTTC. Encoded protein: CASSLARDSYNEQFF.

The V and J genes are TRBV27 and TRBJ2-7; 9 bases are shared with TRBD2. Germline CDR1 MNHEY, CDR2 SMNVEV (reference sequence). The CDR3 loop spans 15 amino acids. J lost 5 bases, V lost 6 bases, and 11 bases had no gene match. CDR3 nucleotides: TGTGCCAGCAGGGGAGTAGCGGGAGATTTTAACGAGCAGTACTTC. It translates to CASRGVAGDFNEQYF.

The chain couples TRBV27 to TRBJ2-5, with D unresolved. The CDR3 is made up of 13 amino acids. Germline V gene data show CDR1 as MNHEY and CDR2 as SMNVEV (reference sequence). V lost 0 bases to trimming and J lost 5 bases, with 7 bases between them. The CDR3 here is CASSLSGLETQYF. Here the CDR3 DNA reads TGTGCCAGCAGTTTATCTGGGTTGGAGACCCAGTACTTC.

This clone was observed a few times. The V and J genes are TRBV10-3 and TRBJ2-3, with TRBD2 matching 10 bases. CDR3 size: 15 residues. V was clipped by 7 bases and J by 0 bases; unmatched bases: 4. The V gene's germline CDR1 is ENHRY and CDR2 SYGVKD. The CDR3 sequence: CAITETSGSTDTQYF. The CDR3 DNA sequence: TGTGCCATCACCGAGACTAGCGGGAGCACAGATACGCAGTATTTT.